This TCR beta chain appears in the sequencing data of a study of blood T cell repertoires in COVID-19. For the study at large: T cells, B-cell-depleted T cells, or PBMCs provided the cDNA or gDNA that served as material.

V lost 6 bases, J lost 6 bases, and 23 bases lay in between. Per the germline V gene, CDR1 is SEHNR and CDR2 is FQNEAQ (reference sequence). The CDR3 runs 16 residues. This clone was recorded a few times. Method: immunoSEQ multiplex PCR; TCRdb's copy keeps in-frame clones and lacks some. The profile shows tens of thousands of clones, more than 75% of them singletons. The receptor's source is a human donor in a cohort sampled during active COVID-19. The sequencing sample was made of peripheral blood. V gene TRBV7-9 combines with J gene TRBJ1-2, with D possibly being TRBD1 (6 bases). The CDR3 coding sequence is TGTGCCAGCAGTTGGACAGAAGGTAACTTTGTCGATGGCTACACCTTC. This sequence encodes CASSWTEGNFVDGYTF.